This is a list of T cell receptor beta chains from one sample in a study of T cells after yellow fever vaccination. Each CDR3 protein gets one entry after TCRdb re-called the 5' RACE reads with MiXCR. This sample has just under 600,000 distinct CDR3 sequences, with 13% found just once. The sequenced sample was PBMCs, obtained on the day of the yellow fever booster vaccination. These receptors originate from a man aged 25 to 40 who received the YFV17D yellow fever vaccine. CDR3s include the opening cysteine and the closing phenylalanine or tryptophan. Fields, in order: clone size, D gene, J gene, CDR3 length, V gene, CDR3 DNA, CDR3 protein. D genes are given only for firm matches. Rows give clone size only sometimes, using once, few, many, or a class for an expanded clone.

>few|NA|TRBJ2-2|13|TRBV7-9
TGTGCCAAGGGGGGACCGAACACCGGGGAGCTGTTTTTT
CAKGGPNTGELFF
>NA|TRBD1|TRBJ2-7|13|TRBV12-3/TRBV12-4
TGTGCCAGCAAACAGGGGAGCTCCTACGAGCAGTACTTC
CASKQGSSYEQYF
>NA|NA|TRBJ2-4|11|TRBV6-5
TGTGCCAGTATGCAGGGTGACATTCAGTACTTC
CASMQGDIQYF
>NA|TRBD1|TRBJ1-2|16|TRBV7-9
TGTGCCAGCAGCTTACTGGAGGGACAGGGGGCTCTTGGCTACACCTTC
CASSLLEGQGALGYTF
>few|NA|TRBJ1-2|14|TRBV20-1
TGCAGTGCTAGAGTTTTAAGGGGTTCCTATGGCTACACCTTC
CSARVLRGSYGYTF
>NA|NA|TRBJ2-7|15|TRBV9
TGTGCCAGCAGCTTACGCGGGACAAGCTCCTACGAGCAGTACTTC
CASSLRGTSSYEQYF
>many|NA|TRBJ2-1|16|TRBV18
TGTGCCAGCTCACCACCGAGTGTGAGCTCCTACAATGAGCAGTTCTTC
CASSPPSVSSYNEQFF
>few|TRBD1|TRBJ2-5|19|TRBV29-1
TGCAGCGTTGAAGATCCCTCAAAAGGGACAGGGGTCCCCCAAGAGACCCAGTACTTC
CSVEDPSKGTGVPQETQYF
>NA|NA|TRBJ2-5|14|TRBV7-9
TGTGCCAGCAGCATAATAACAGGACTGGAGACCCAGTACTTC
CASSIITGLETQYF
>few|TRBD2|TRBJ2-1|14|TRBV20-1
TGCAGTGCTGGACTAGCGGGAGGCTCCAATGAGCAGTTCTTC
CSAGLAGGSNEQFF
>few|TRBD2|TRBJ2-2|19|TRBV12-3/TRBV12-4
TGTGCCAGCAGTTTAAGTCTGAGTCTAGCGGGAGAAATCACCGGGGAGCTGTTTTTT
CASSLSLSLAGEITGELFF
>few|TRBD2|TRBJ2-1|17|TRBV12-3/TRBV12-4
TGTGCCAGCAGCGGACCGTTTGGGGGAGGGCCCGACAATGAGCAGTTCTTC
CASSGPFGGGPDNEQFF
>NA|TRBD2|TRBJ2-2|15|TRBV6-1
TGTGCCAGCAAACTGCGGGAGGCCGGAGCCGGGGAGCTGTTTTTT
CASKLREAGAGELFF
>NA|NA|TRBJ2-2|15|TRBV2
TGTGCCAGCAGTGAAGAACAGCCGGACACCGGGGAGCTGTTTTTT
CASSEEQPDTGELFF
>NA|TRBD2|TRBJ2-1|20|TRBV12-3/TRBV12-4
TGTGCCAGCAGCCCCCAGACTAGCGGGAGTATCTTATCCTCCTACAATGAGCAGTTCTTC
CASSPQTSGSILSSYNEQFF
>NA|NA|TRBJ2-3|16|TRBV11-3
TGTGCCAGCAGCTTAGATTACCCCAGCGGGTCAGATACGCAGTATTTT
CASSLDYPSGSDTQYF
>NA|TRBD2|TRBJ2-7|17|TRBV20-1
TGCAGTGCAGAAACACCGGGACTAGCGGGAGGAGCGGTTGAGCAGTACTTC
CSAETPGLAGGAVEQYF
>NA|NA|TRBJ2-1|15|TRBV23-1
TGCGCCAGGTCGGCGGGTGGTTTGGGGTACAATGAGCAGTTCTTC
CARSAGGLGYNEQFF
>many|NA|TRBJ2-7|13|TRBV7-2
TGTGCCAGCAGCTCGCGGTCCCGCTACGAGCAGTACTTC
CASSSRSRYEQYF
>NA|NA|TRBJ1-6|14|TRBV5-6
TGTGCCAGCAGCGGCGGCTTCTATAATTCACCCCTCCACTTT
CASSGGFYNSPLHF
>few|NA|TRBJ1-2|13|TRBV6-2/TRBV6-3
TGTGCCAGCAGTTTCCTACAGTACTATGGCTACACCTTC
CASSFLQYYGYTF
>NA|NA|TRBJ2-7|13|TRBV20-1
TGCAGTGCCCCGGGACATCTCCCCTACGAGCAGTACTTC
CSAPGHLPYEQYF
>many|TRBD1|TRBJ2-2|15|TRBV6-1
TGTGCCAGCAGGAGCGGACAGGGAAGGACCGGGGAGCTGTTTTTT
CASRSGQGRTGELFF
>NA|NA|TRBJ2-1|17|TRBV24-1
TGTGCCACCAGTGATCCCCGGGCCGTGGAGGGGGCCAATGAGCAGTTCTTC
CATSDPRAVEGANEQFF
>few|TRBD2|TRBJ2-3|17|TRBV18
TGTGCCAGCTCACCACCGAAGGGGCGGGAGTTATCAGATACGCAGTATTTT
CASSPPKGRELSDTQYF
>NA|TRBD1|TRBJ2-7|15|TRBV7-9
TGTGCCAGCAGCCCCGACCGGGACAGGGCCTACGAGCAGTACTTC
CASSPDRDRAYEQYF
>few|TRBD1|TRBJ2-2|15|TRBV15
TGTGCCACCAGCTATGGGACAGGGAACACCGGGGAGCTGTTTTTT
CATSYGTGNTGELFF
>NA|TRBD2|TRBJ2-1|16|TRBV12-3/TRBV12-4
TGTGCCAGCAGTGGGACTAGCCCTTCCTCCTACAATGAGCAGTTCTTC
CASSGTSPSSYNEQFF
>few|NA|TRBJ2-3|15|TRBV7-2
TGTGCCAGCAGCTTACGGGTACTAGAAACAGATACGCAGTATTTT
CASSLRVLETDTQYF
>NA|NA|TRBJ2-6|11|TRBV6-5
TGTGCCACTACCCGGGCCAACGTCCTGACTTTC
CATTRANVLTF
>many|TRBD1|TRBJ2-3|14|TRBV28
TGTGCCAGCAGTCTCGACAGGGTCGAAGATACGCAGTATTTT
CASSLDRVEDTQYF
>few|TRBD1|TRBJ2-1|15|TRBV5-1
TGCGCCAGCAGTCACCGGGACAGGGTCGGCAATGAGCAGTTCTTC
CASSHRDRVGNEQFF
>many|TRBD2|TRBJ2-1|18|TRBV20-1
TGCAGTGCTAGAGATACATTAGGGACTAGCGGGTGGTACAATGAGCAGTTCTTC
CSARDTLGTSGWYNEQFF
>few|NA|TRBJ2-7|14|TRBV10-3
TGTGCCATCAGTGACGGGACTCAACGCTACGAGCAGTACTTC
CAISDGTQRYEQYF
>NA|NA|TRBJ2-7|12|TRBV15
TGTGCCACCAGCAGAGTAAGGGGCGAGCAGTACTTC
CATSRVRGEQYF
>NA|NA|TRBJ2-3|15|TRBV28
TGTGCCTCCACTGACCCGGGGAAAAGAACAGATACGCAGTATTTT
CASTDPGKRTDTQYF
>many|NA|TRBJ2-1|13|TRBV6-1
TGTGCCGCACACAAAGGGAGTTTCAATGAGCAGTTCTTC
CAAHKGSFNEQFF
>many|NA|TRBJ1-5|15|TRBV7-2
TGTGCCAGCAGCTTCAATTGGAATGGGTATCAGCCCCAGCATTTT
CASSFNWNGYQPQHF
>few|TRBD2|TRBJ2-3|16|TRBV7-2
TGTGCCAGCAGCTTACCGGGACTAGCGGTCACAGATACGCAGTATTTT
CASSLPGLAVTDTQYF
>NA|NA|TRBJ2-1|14|TRBV7-2
TGTGCCAGCAGCCCTGAGAGCGGATACAATGAGCAGTTCTTC
CASSPESGYNEQFF
>NA|TRBD1|TRBJ2-5|15|TRBV28
TGTGCCAGCAGTCGTATGGGACAGGGAGTCGAGACCCAGTACTTC
CASSRMGQGVETQYF
>few|NA|TRBJ2-2|12|TRBV12-3/TRBV12-4
TGTGCCAGCAGTTTCCCTCCCGGGGAGCTGTTTTTT
CASSFPPGELFF